This TCR beta chain was observed in a study of CD8 T cells in Susac syndrome. The authors reverse transcribed roughly 0.5 to 1 ug RNA with random hexamers. The method of amplification for TCR beta CDR3 was immunoSEQ multiplex PCR, covering 54 Vbeta and 13 Jbeta. TCRdb fed the immunoSEQ multiplex PCR reads into MiXCR, producing one record per CDR3 protein. The table records a few hundred thousand distinct CDR3 sequences, over 75% of them present only once. CDR1 and CDR2 (germline): MGHRA, YSYEKL. The CDR3 extends over 16 amino acids. V was pared by 3 bases and J by 5 bases, with 7 bases of the junction left unmatched. TEMRA cells were enriched by FACS, and CD4+ and CD8+ T cells were negatively isolated.

The sequenced sample was CD8+ T cells from PBMCs. The chain has TRBV4-1 and TRBJ2-2; the match to TRBD1 covers 9 bases. The sequence was obtained from a human donor with multiple sclerosis. Here the CDR3 DNA reads TGCGCCAGCAGCCACAGCCCGGGACAGGGAACCGGGGAGCTGTTTTTT. Translating gives CASSHSPGQGTGELFF.